Presented here are 22 T cell receptor beta chains from one specimen sequenced in a study of shared T cell receptors in the human thymus. The table came from immunoSEQ multiplex PCR; TCRdb's copy has only in-frame clones and leaves some out. The table records around 730,000 clones, 70% to 90% of them present only once. Separately, the same data were catalogued under a study of human thymus T cells.

The sequencing sample was made of thymocytes. The receptors were sampled from a girl in the first two years of life with a congenital heart defect.

V usage is TRBV6-5 and J usage is TRBJ1-2; no reliable D call. This CDR3 contains 14 residues. Trimming shortened V by 0 bases and J by 3 bases, and 8 bases separated the two germline ends. The V gene's germline CDR1 is MNHEY and CDR2 SVGAGI. This CDR3 reads CASSYSTDYYGYTF. The CDR3 DNA follows: TGTGCCAGCAGTTACTCTACCGACTACTATGGCTACACCTTC.

The chain uses TRBV27 and TRBJ2-2; 7 bases agree with TRBD2. The CDR3 is made up of 15 amino acids. Germline values: CDR1 MNHEY, CDR2 SMNVEV (reference sequence). J gave up 1 base and V 6 bases, and 5 bases lay outside the gene matches. CDR3 coding DNA: TGTGCCAGCAGAGACAGCGGGGAGAACACCGGGGAGCTGTTTTTT. It yields the protein CASRDSGENTGELFF.

This clone has only a few counts. The chain carries TRBV12-5 and TRBJ2-4; 10 bases agree with TRBD1. Per the germline V gene, CDR1 is LGHNT and CDR2 is FRNRAP. This CDR3 is 18 amino acids long. The junction had 8 bases not matched to a gene; V was cut back by 2 bases and J by 1 base. The CDR3 sequence: CASGLPNDRGPAKNIQYF. In nucleotides, the CDR3 is TGTGCTAGTGGTTTGCCCAACGACAGGGGGCCGGCCAAAAACATTCAGTACTTC.

The rearrangement links TRBV7-3 to TRBJ2-2, with 10 bases aligning to TRBD2. The CDR3 spans 17 residues. The junction had 12 bases not matched to a gene; V was cut back by 5 bases and J by 6 bases. Germline V lookup: CDR1 SGHTA, CDR2 FQGTGA. DNA for the CDR3: TGTGCCAGCAGCGAGGACACTAGCGGGGATTCTTCCGGGGAGCTGTTTTTT. It translates to CASSEDTSGDSSGELFF.

The rearrangement joins TRBV15 to TRBJ2-3; TRBD1 matches at 7 bases. Germline values: CDR1 LNHNV, CDR2 YYDKDF (reference sequence). The CDR3 contains 18 residues. The V and J ends lost 5 bases and 6 bases, in that order; junction bases with no gene match: 20. The CDR3 DNA reads as TGTGCCACCAGCTCCTCCTTAACAGGGGCCCTACTCGGGGATACGCAGTATTTT. Its translation: CATSSSLTGALLGDTQYF.

The genes are TRBV5-6 and TRBJ1-2, with 7 positions matching TRBD1. V gave up 1 base and J gave up 6 bases; unmatched junction bases: 9. Germline CDR1 SGHDT, CDR2 YYEEEE. There are 15 residues in the CDR3. The CDR3 DNA reads TGTGCCAGCAGCTTGCGAGGGGGCGATTTAGATGGCTACACCTTC. Its translation is CASSLRGGDLDGYTF.

The V call is TRBV19, the J call TRBJ2-5, with a possible D match to TRBD2 (5 bases). V was cut by 1 base and J by 5 bases, with 11 bases left in between. This CDR3 comprises 14 residues. Per the germline V gene, CDR1 is LNHDA and CDR2 is SQIVND (reference sequence). As DNA, the CDR3 is TGTGCCAGTAGTATAGGAGGTTGGAGGGAGACCCAGTACTTC. Translation: CASSIGGWRETQYF.

The V and J genes are TRBV7-2 and TRBJ1-2; 7 nucleotides match TRBD1. The CDR3 spans 17 residues. The ends lost 1 base at V and 4 bases at J; junction bases unmatched: 12. Germline V gene data show CDR1 as SGHTA and CDR2 as FQGNSA. The CDR3 DNA follows: TGTGCCAGCAGCTTAGGTACTCTCACGGGACAGATCTATGGCTACACCTTC. Encoded protein: CASSLGTLTGQIYGYTF.

This sequence joins TRBV30 and TRBJ1-2, with 8 bases fitting TRBD1. Germline V lookup: CDR1 GTSNPN, CDR2 SVGIG (reference sequence). V lost 3 bases, J lost 4 bases, and 4 bases stayed unmatched. The length of the CDR3 is 13 residues. The CDR3 loop reads CAWRTGVGYGYTF. Here the CDR3 DNA reads TGTGCCTGGAGGACAGGGGTTGGCTATGGCTACACCTTC.

A note on this clone: One end of the junction varies from germline; a read error may be responsible. This sequence joins TRBV9 and TRBJ2-5, with a possible D match to TRBD1 (6 bases). From germline, CDR1 is SGDLS and CDR2 YYNGEE. The CDR3 sequence is 17 residues long. The CDR3 spells CAGSVHSTEGVLETQYF. The DNA of the CDR3 is TGTGCCGGCAGCGTCCACTCAACAGAGGGGGTCTTGGAGACCCAGTACTTC.

This sequence joins TRBV5-1 and TRBJ1-2, with a weak D call TRBD1 (6 bases). V gave up 7 bases and J gave up 1 base, with 17 bases separating them. Germline values: CDR1 SGHRS, CDR2 YFSETQ. The CDR3 extends over 15 amino acids. In DNA, the CDR3 is TGCGCCAGCGAGCCGGGGGGGCCCTATAACTATGGCTACACCTTC. Its protein product is CASEPGGPYNYGYTF.

The chain carries TRBV19 and TRBJ1-2, with D tentatively TRBD1 (6 bases). The CDR3 runs to 16 residues. V lost 6 bases, J lost 6 bases, and 23 bases lay in between. CDR1 is LNHDA, CDR2 SQIVND, per germline (reference sequence). CDR3 sequence (DNA): TGTGCCAGTAGGAAAAAAATGGACAGTAGGTGGGATGGCTACACCTTC. Translation: CASRKKMDSRWDGYTF.

The rearrangement uses TRBV5-6 and TRBJ1-1, with TRBD1 identical over 7 bases. The CDR3 length is 16 residues. Germline V gene sequence: CDR1 SGHDT, CDR2 YYEEEE. J was trimmed by 8 bases and V by 5 bases; bases with no gene match: 18. The CDR3 protein is CASSLSPPTGEREAFF. In nucleotides, the CDR3 is TGTGCCAGCAGTCTATCGCCACCTACAGGGGAAAGGGAAGCTTTCTTT.

The gene calls are TRBV11-3 and TRBJ2-3; D might be TRBD2 (6 bases). The CDR3 spans 15 residues. Trimming took off 4 bases at V and 2 bases at J, with 13 bases between the two ends. Germline CDR1 and CDR2: SGHNT and YENEEA. The CDR3: CASSSHGGSTDTQYF. In DNA form, the CDR3 reads TGTGCCAGCAGCTCGCACGGGGGATCCACAGATACGCAGTATTTT.

The count of this clone is one. The CDR3 reads CASTGLEGGETQYF. The CDR3 region has the DNA TGTGCCAGCACTGGACTAGAAGGGGGGGAGACCCAGTACTTC. The rearrangement joins TRBV6-6 to TRBJ2-5; perhaps TRBD2 as D (7 bases). V lost 7 bases and J lost 5, with 17 bases in between. This CDR3 region has 14 residues. Per germline, CDR1 MNHNY and CDR2 SVGAGI (reference sequence).

The chain carries TRBV4-3 and TRBJ2-5; TRBD1 matches 9 bases. With the DNA end fitting TRBJ2-7 better, the J assignment may be wrong. The CDR3 runs to 16 residues. Germline assignment: CDR1 LGHNA and CDR2 YSLEER. DNA for the CDR3: TGCGCCAGCAGCCCGGACAGGGGAGTTGTAGGCTACGAGCAGTACTTC. Its protein product is CASSPDRGVVGYEQYF.

The chain combines TRBV11-2 with TRBJ2-1; D uncertain. This CDR3 region has 12 residues. V lost 3 bases to trimming and J lost 9 bases, with 9 bases between them. CDR1 SGHAT and CDR2 FQNNGV come from the germline V gene. CDR3 region: CASSFLLTEQFF. As DNA, the CDR3 is TGTGCCAGCAGCTTCCTCCTAACTGAGCAGTTCTTC.

The V call is TRBV6-1, the J call TRBJ1-1, with D possibly being TRBD1 (5 bases). Germline V lookup: CDR1 MNHNS, CDR2 SASEGT. Trimming removed 0 bases from V and 4 bases from J, with 24 bases in between. The CDR3 contains 19 residues. The CDR3 DNA reads TGTGCCAGCAGTGAAGCTTTTTTGGGGGGAGGTAGTGGAATCACTGAAGCTTTCTTT. It codes for CASSEAFLGGGSGITEAFF.

CDR3 nucleotides: TGTGCCAGTAGCCCGACAGGGGACACTGAAGCTTTCTTT. Translating it yields CASSPTGDTEAFF. The chain recombines TRBV19 with TRBJ1-1, with 8 bases fitting TRBD1. The length of the CDR3 is 13 residues. Trimming took 6 bases from V and 3 from J; bases not matched to a gene: 3. Per the germline V gene, CDR1 is LNHDA and CDR2 is SQIVND (reference sequence). Looking up the rest from reference TRBV19 and TRBJ1-1 gives the full variable domain: DGGITQSPKYLFRKEGQNVTLSCEQNLNHDAMYWYRQDPGQGLRLIYYSQIVNDFQKGDIAEGYSVSREKKESFPLTVTSAQKNPTAFYLCASSPTGDTEAFFGQGTRLTVV.

The chain couples TRBV19 to TRBJ1-2, with 11 positions matching TRBD1. This CDR3 spans 18 amino acids. Germline trimming cut 4 bases from V and 8 bases from J; bases unmatched to any gene: 18. Germline V CDR1 and CDR2: LNHDA, SQIVND (reference sequence). CDR3 residues: CASSNPRTGGEEDEGYTF. The CDR3 region has the DNA TGTGCCAGTAGTAACCCACGGACAGGGGGCGAAGAGGACGAGGGCTACACCTTC.

J is TRBJ1-2 and V is TRBV5-4; 9 bases fit TRBD1. CDR1 is SGHNT, CDR2 YYREEE, per germline (reference sequence). This CDR3 is 16 amino acids long. With 3 bases clipped from V and 4 bases from J, the junction kept 10 bases outside the gene matches. The DNA for the CDR3 is TGTGCCAGCAGCTCTCCGGGACAGGGAGCTTTCTATGGCTACACCTTC. It codes for CASSSPGQGAFYGYTF.

The CDR3 DNA follows: TGTGCCAGCAAGAGGCAGATCAATCAGCCCCAGCATTTT. Its translation: CASKRQINQPQHF. The rearrangement links TRBV6-7 to TRBJ1-5, with D unresolved. TRBV6-7 is treated as an ORF (open reading frame) with a function not yet certain. The CDR3 contains 13 residues. V lost 7 bases to trimming and J lost 3 bases, with 10 bases between them.